A single sample is the source of the 25 T cell receptor beta chains below, sequenced in a study of tissue T cells after allogeneic stem cell transplantation. Method: immunoSEQ multiplex PCR; TCRdb's copy keeps in-frame clones and lacks some. The table lists approximately 5,800 clones, over 60% of them singletons, with around 5.5% in the top ten. The specimen comprised blood, sampled before transplantation. The receptors were sampled from a man aged 40-75 years who later had graft-versus-host disease after an allogeneic stem cell transplant.

The chain carries TRBV15 and TRBJ2-1; no definite D call. The CDR3 runs to 12 residues. Trimming stripped 5 bases from V and 5 bases from J, with 7 bases between. The germline CDR1 and CDR2 sequences are LNHNV and YYDKDF (reference sequence). Here the CDR3 DNA reads TGTGCCACCAGCCAACCAAACAATGAGCAGTTCTTC. Translation gives CATSQPNNEQFF.

The gene calls are TRBV5-1 and TRBJ2-3; 7 bases align to TRBD1. Germline V gives CDR1 SGHRS, CDR2 YFSETQ. V shed 3 bases, J shed 4 bases, and the junction held 8 bases outside the gene matches. The CDR3 covers 15 residues. The CDR3 region is CASSYTTGNADTQYF. CDR3 bases: TGCGCCAGCAGCTATACGACAGGGAACGCAGATACGCAGTATTTT.

This rearrangement joins TRBV27 to TRBJ2-7; TRBD1 matches at 8 bases. The CDR3 spans 17 residues. The V gene end was trimmed by 1 base and the J gene end by 2 bases; junction bases not matched to a gene: 10. Per germline, CDR1 MNHEY and CDR2 SMNVEV (reference sequence). The CDR3 DNA sequence: TGTGCCAGCAGTTTATTTCGTAGGGCAGGGGGCCCCTACGAGCAGTACTTC. Translation: CASSLFRRAGGPYEQYF.

V usage is TRBV19 and J usage is TRBJ1-5; weak D call: TRBD1 (5 bases). CDR3 length equals 13 residues. V gave up 7 bases and J gave up 0 bases, with 7 bases separating them. The V gene's germline CDR1 is LNHDA and CDR2 SQIVND (reference sequence). The CDR3 region has the DNA TGTGCCAGTACCACAGGTAGCAATCAGCCCCAGCATTTT. Protein: CASTTGSNQPQHF.

The chain combines TRBV7-8 with TRBJ2-2; D may be TRBD2 (5 bases). CDR1 SGHVS and CDR2 FQNEAQ come from the germline V gene. There are 13 residues in the CDR3. With 1 base removed from V and 7 bases from J, the gap between germline ends came to 7 bases. The CDR3 region is CASSLGAGGELFF. Here the CDR3 DNA reads TGTGCCAGCAGCTTAGGTGCGGGCGGGGAGCTGTTTTTT.

This chain uses TRBV6-2 or TRBV6-3 with TRBJ1-5; 7 bases fit TRBD1. Per germline, CDR1 MNHEY and CDR2 SVGEGT. The CDR3 runs to 15 residues. V was clipped by 5 bases and J by 1 base; unmatched bases: 5. DNA for the CDR3: TGTGCCAGCAGTCTCTCCAGGGGGAGCAATCAGCCCCAGCATTTT. Translated, it gives CASSLSRGSNQPQHF.

CDR3 residues: CASSFGTANEQFF. CDR3 nucleotide sequence: TGTGCCAGCAGCTTCGGGACTGCGAATGAGCAGTTCTTC. The V gene is TRBV7-3, the J gene TRBJ2-1, with D possibly matching TRBD2 (6 bases). The CDR3 is made up of 13 amino acids. Trimming removed 3 bases at V and 7 bases at J, with 10 bases between. Germline V lookup: CDR1 SGHTA, CDR2 FQGTGA.

CDR3 amino acids: CASNGRYNQPQHF. CDR3 in DNA: TGTGCCAGCAACGGACGGTACAATCAGCCCCAGCATTTT. The chain couples TRBV2 to TRBJ1-5; D remains unclear. The CDR3 is made up of 13 amino acids. Germline V gene lookup returns CDR1 SNHLY and CDR2 FYNNEI. V was cut by 7 bases and J by 3 bases, with 10 bases left in between.

V is TRBV6-6 and J is TRBJ1-3, with 7 nucleotides matching TRBD1. The ends lost 7 bases at V and 3 bases at J; junction bases unmatched: 12. The CDR3 sequence is 16 residues long. Germline loops: CDR1 MNHNY, CDR2 SVGAGI (reference sequence). The CDR3 sequence is CASISPGTDLGNTIYF. CDR3 bases: TGTGCCAGCATCTCCCCCGGGACAGATCTTGGAAACACCATATATTTT.

CDR3 sequence: CASSRTGGSMNTEAFF. The CDR3 nucleotides are TGTGCCAGCAGCCGGACGGGGGGGTCCATGAACACTGAAGCTTTCTTT. The chain links TRBV7-6 to TRBJ1-1; D is perhaps TRBD1 (5 bases). With 5 bases removed from V and 0 bases from J, the gap between germline ends came to 16 bases. Germline assignment: CDR1 SGHVS and CDR2 FNYEAQ. The CDR3 sequence is 16 residues long. The full variable domain, in which reference TRBV7-6 and TRBJ1-1 provide the parts outside the CDR3, is GAGVSQSPRYKVTKRGQDVALRCDPISGHVSLYWYRQALGQGPEFLTYFNYEAQQDKSGLPNDRFSAERPEGSISTLTIQRTEQRDSAMYRCASSRTGGSMNTEAFFGQGTRLTVV.

This clone was detected a few times. The rearrangement joins TRBV13 to TRBJ1-1; unclear D gene. CDR3 size: 11 residues. Germline CDR1 and CDR2: PRHDT and FYEKMQ (reference sequence). V was trimmed by 5 bases and J by 11 bases, leaving 12 bases between them. In DNA form, the CDR3 reads TGTGCCAGCAGCGCGCTTAGGGAGGCTTTCTTT. It specifies CASSALREAFF.

The chain has TRBV19 and TRBJ1-1; maybe TRBD1 (6 bases). Germline V CDR1 and CDR2: LNHDA, SQIVND (reference sequence). Trimming pared 5 bases from V and 1 base from J, leaving 17 bases between. The CDR3 spans 16 residues. The CDR3 reads CASSPFGDKKNTEAFF. CDR3 sequence (DNA): TGTGCCAGTAGTCCCTTCGGGGACAAGAAGAACACTGAAGCTTTCTTT.

This clone was counted between two and nine times. The chain employs TRBV5-1 and TRBJ1-6; 8 nucleotides agree with TRBD1. CDR3 length equals 14 residues. Per germline, CDR1 SGHRS and CDR2 YFSETQ. V shed 4 bases and J 6 bases; nucleotides not matched to a gene: 3. CDR3 loop: CASSTGQGNSPLHF. The CDR3 region has the DNA TGCGCCAGCAGCACCGGACAGGGTAATTCACCCCTCCACTTT.

The genes are TRBV3-1 (or the pseudogene TRBV3-2) and TRBJ2-5; TRBD1 matches 8 bases. Germline CDR1 LGHDT, CDR2 YNNKEL (reference sequence). This CDR3 region has 15 residues. The J segment lost 5 bases and the V segment lost 7 bases, leaving 12 bases of the junction unmatched. The CDR3 nucleotides are TGTGCCAGCAAGAAGACGACAGGGGCGGGGGAGACCCAGTACTTC. Amino acid sequence: CASKKTTGAGETQYF.

The V call is TRBV19, the J call TRBJ2-7; D remains unclear. V dropped 6 bases and J dropped 3 bases, with 6 bases sitting between them. The CDR3 extends over 11 amino acids. Per the germline V gene, CDR1 is LNHDA and CDR2 is SQIVND (reference sequence). CDR3 residues: CASRNSYEQYF. The CDR3 DNA follows: TGTGCCAGTAGAAACAGCTACGAGCAGTACTTC.

The chain has TRBV30 and TRBJ2-5, with unresolved D. The CDR3 totals 10 residues. V was trimmed by 5 bases and J by 9 bases, leaving 10 bases between them. Per the germline V gene, CDR1 is GTSNPN and CDR2 is SVGIG (reference sequence). DNA of the CDR3: TGTGCCTGGGGTAACATGGCCCAGTACTTC. As protein: CAWGNMAQYF.

This clone was observed once. Mismatch with germline at one junction end may stem from a read error. The V gene is TRBV23-1, the J gene TRBJ2-1; TRBD2 matches 9 bases. TRBV23-1 is an open reading frame, and its role is uncertain. The CDR3 spans 15 residues. The CDR3 sequence is CASSQPLSPRGGKVF. CDR3 nucleotides: TGCGCCAGCAGTCAGCCCCTATCCCCGCGGGGGGGAAAGGTCTTC.

The J gene is TRBJ1-2, the V gene TRBV11-2; no firm D call. Germline V gives CDR1 SGHAT, CDR2 FQNNGV. The CDR3 runs to 13 residues. Trimming stripped 5 bases from V and 4 bases from J, with 11 bases between. The CDR3 is CASSPGRSYGYTF. Written as DNA, the CDR3 is TGTGCCAGCAGCCCCGGGCGGAGCTATGGCTACACCTTC.

V gene TRBV9 combines with J gene TRBJ2-2, with D possibly TRBD1 on 5 matching bases. Germline V lookup: CDR1 SGDLS, CDR2 YYNGEE. V was cut by 4 bases and J by 5 bases, with 15 bases left in between. The CDR3 is 15 amino acids. For the CDR3, the DNA is TGTGCCAGCAGCCCAAGAGGCCCAGGGACCGGGGAGCTGTTTTTT. This translates into CASSPRGPGTGELFF. The complete variable domain, with remaining parts taken from reference TRBV9 and TRBJ2-2, reads DSGVTQTPKHLITATGQRVTLRCSPRSGDLSVYWYQQSLDQGLQFLIQYYNGEERAKGNILERFSAQQFPDLHSELNLSSLELGDSALYFCASSPRGPGTGELFFGEGSRLTVL.

This clone appeared once. The rearrangement uses TRBV6-1 and TRBJ2-1, with TRBD1 as a possible D gene (6 bases). V was cut by 6 bases and J by 11 bases, with 14 bases left in between. The CDR3 consists of 12 residues. From germline, CDR1 is MNHNS and CDR2 SASEGT. The CDR3 sequence: CASSLQGAKQFF. CDR3 sequence (DNA): TGTGCCAGCAGCCTACAGGGAGCCAAGCAGTTCTTC.

The V gene is TRBV7-8, the J gene TRBJ2-3; D ambiguous. The CDR3 covers 16 residues. The germline V gene has CDR1 SGHVS and CDR2 FQNEAQ. Between the trimmed V and J ends, which lost 5 bases and 5 bases, there was a span of 20 bases. The CDR3, as DNA: TGTGCCAGCAGCCGAACCACCGACACGTCTGTAGATACGCAGTATTTT. It encodes CASSRTTDTSVDTQYF. The complete variable domain, with remaining parts taken from reference TRBV7-8 and TRBJ2-3, reads GAGVSQSPRYKVAKRGQDVALRCDPISGHVSLFWYQQALGQGPEFLTYFQNEAQLDKSGLPSDRFFAERPEGSVSTLKIQRTQQEDSAVYLCASSRTTDTSVDTQYFGPGTRLTVL.

This clone has a single count. The J gene is TRBJ1-2, the V gene TRBV6-5; 9 bases fit TRBD1. This CDR3 is 15 amino acids long. Germline lookup yields CDR1 MNHEY and CDR2 SVGAGI. V was pared by 2 bases and J by 7 bases, with 8 bases of the junction left unmatched. Here the CDR3 reads CASSYDPTGGVGYTF. CDR3 DNA sequence: TGTGCCAGCAGTTACGACCCCACAGGGGGCGTTGGCTACACCTTC.

The V call is TRBV9, the J call TRBJ2-3; D may match TRBD1 or TRBD2 (5 bases each). The CDR3 loop spans 13 amino acids. Germline V lookup: CDR1 SGDLS, CDR2 YYNGEE. V was trimmed by 3 bases and J by 1 base, leaving 6 bases between them. CDR3 loop: CASSGDRTDTQYF. DNA of the CDR3: TGTGCCAGCAGCGGGGACCGCACAGATACGCAGTATTTT.

This chain links TRBV7-3 with TRBJ2-6; the D gene is possibly TRBD1 (6 bases). The CDR3 totals 16 residues. Germline V gene sequence: CDR1 SGHTA, CDR2 FQGTGA. The V end was cut by 7 bases, the J end by 0 bases, with 13 bases between. The DNA of the CDR3 is TGTGCCAGCACCGGGCCAGGGGCCTCTGGGGCCAACGTCCTGACTTTC. This gives the protein CASTGPGASGANVLTF. Combining the CDR3 with reference TRBV7-3 and TRBJ2-6 gives the whole variable domain GAGVSQTPSNKVTEKGKYVELRCDPISGHTALYWYRQSLGQGPEFLIYFQGTGAADDSGLPNDRFFAVRPEGSVSTLKIQRTERGDSAVYLCASTGPGASGANVLTFGAGSRLTVL.

The chain carries TRBV7-9 and TRBJ2-3; D perhaps matches TRBD2 (5 bases). The CDR3 is made up of 19 amino acids. Looked up from germline, CDR1 is SEHNR and CDR2 is FQNEAQ (reference sequence). The V end was cut by 0 bases, the J end by 3 bases, with 22 bases between. CDR3 protein: CASSLALRTQRKGTDTQYF. CDR3 in DNA: TGTGCCAGCAGCTTAGCGCTCCGGACTCAACGCAAGGGAACAGATACGCAGTATTTT. The full variable domain, its missing parts supplied by reference TRBV7-9 and TRBJ2-3, is DTGVSQNPRHKITKRGQNVTFRCDPISEHNRLYWYRQTLGQGPEFLTYFQNEAQLEKSRLLSDRFSAERPKGSFSTLEIQRTEQGDSAMYLCASSLALRTQRKGTDTQYFGPGTRLTVL.